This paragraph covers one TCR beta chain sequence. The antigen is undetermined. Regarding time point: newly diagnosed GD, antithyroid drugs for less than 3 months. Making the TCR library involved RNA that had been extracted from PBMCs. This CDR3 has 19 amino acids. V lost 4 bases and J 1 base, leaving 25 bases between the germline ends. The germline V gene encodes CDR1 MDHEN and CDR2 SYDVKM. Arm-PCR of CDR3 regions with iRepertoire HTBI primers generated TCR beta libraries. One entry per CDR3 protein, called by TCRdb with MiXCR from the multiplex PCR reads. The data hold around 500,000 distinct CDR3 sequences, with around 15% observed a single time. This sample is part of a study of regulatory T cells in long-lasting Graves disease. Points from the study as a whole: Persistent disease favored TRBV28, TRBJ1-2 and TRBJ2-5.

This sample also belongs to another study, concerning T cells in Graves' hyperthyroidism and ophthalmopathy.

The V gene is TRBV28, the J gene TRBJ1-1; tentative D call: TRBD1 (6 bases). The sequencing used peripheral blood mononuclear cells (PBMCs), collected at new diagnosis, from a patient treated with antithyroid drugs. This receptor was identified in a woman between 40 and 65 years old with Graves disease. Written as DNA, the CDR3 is TGTGCCAGCAGTTATCCATCCCGGGGGTTGGGGGCAAAGAACACTGAAGCTTTCTTT. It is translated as CASSYPSRGLGAKNTEAFF.